This passage covers 24 T cell receptor beta chains from one sample sequenced in a study of blood T cell repertoires in COVID-19. The protocol was immunoSEQ multiplex PCR, while the TCRdb copy is restricted to in-frame clones and leaves out a portion. The repertoire holds roughly 160,000 clones, with around 80% as singletons. The sequencing input was PBMCs or T cells enriched from blood (not recorded which). Receptors were obtained from a woman aged 70-85 years in a cohort exposed to, infected with or recovered from COVID-19 (not recorded which).

V and J are TRBV5-6 and TRBJ2-7; 11 nucleotides match TRBD1. The CDR3 is 14 amino acids. CDR1 is SGHDT, CDR2 YYEEEE, per germline. Trimming took 4 bases from V and 7 from J; bases not matched to a gene: 7. CDR3 sequence reads: CASSPTGTGGEQYF. The CDR3 DNA reads TGTGCCAGCAGCCCCACCGGGACAGGGGGGGAGCAGTACTTC. Supplemented by reference TRBV5-6 and TRBJ2-7, the full variable domain reads DAGVTQSPTHLIKTRGQQVTLRCSPKSGHDTVSWYQQALGQGPQFIFQYYEEEERQRGNFPDRFSGHQFPNYSSELNVNALLLGDSALYLCASSPTGTGGEQYFGPGTRLTVT.

In DNA, the CDR3 is TGTGCCACCAGCAGAGAGAAAGGGGCTGGGGCAGATACGCAGTATTTT. It is translated as CATSREKGAGADTQYF. This chain links TRBV15 with TRBJ2-3; D perhaps matches TRBD1 (5 bases). Germline values: CDR1 LNHNV, CDR2 YYDKDF (reference sequence). There are 16 residues in the CDR3. V lost 0 bases and J lost 4, with 14 bases in between.

The chain joins TRBV4-2 to TRBJ1-2, with a possible D match to TRBD1 (5 bases). V lost 1 base and J 4 bases, leaving 13 bases between the germline ends. From germline, CDR1 is LGHNA and CDR2 YNFKEQ. The CDR3 sequence is 15 residues long. This chain's CDR3 is CASSQGGEWGYGYTF. The CDR3 DNA is TGTGCCAGCAGCCAAGGGGGGGAATGGGGCTATGGCTACACCTTC.

Of note for this clone: The sample carries other DNA sequences with the same CDR3. V and J are TRBV28 and TRBJ1-2; possible D gene TRBD1, 6 bases. The CDR3 sequence is 12 residues long. Germline CDR1 is MDHEN and CDR2 is SYDVKM. Trimming removed 6 bases at V and 4 bases at J, with 9 bases between. DNA of the CDR3: TGTGCCAGCAGCCCGGACAGCTATGGCTACACCTTC. This gives the protein CASSPDSYGYTF.

V usage is TRBV6-1 and J usage is TRBJ2-1, with a possible D match to TRBD2 (5 bases). CDR3 length equals 16 residues. V shed 2 bases and J shed 0 bases, with 11 bases lying between them. Germline CDR1 reads MNHNS; CDR2 reads SASEGT. The CDR3 coding sequence is TGTGCCAGCAGTGAACGGGTAGGGAGCTCCTACAATGAGCAGTTCTTC. Translating gives CASSERVGSSYNEQFF.

This clone has just a few counts. The rearrangement uses TRBV9 and TRBJ2-2; TRBD1 is a possible D gene (5 bases). Germline CDR1 SGDLS, CDR2 YYNGEE. This CDR3 is built from 14 residues. V was trimmed by 4 bases and J by 7 bases, leaving 14 bases between them. The CDR3 nucleotides are TGTGCCAGCAGCCCTCAGGGTTTATACGGGGAGCTGTTTTTT. This sequence encodes CASSPQGLYGELFF.

This chain joins TRBV2 and TRBJ2-7; D is undetermined. CDR3 length: 15 amino acids. V lost 3 bases, J lost 0 bases, and 12 bases lay in between. CDR1 SNHLY and CDR2 FYNNEI come from the germline V gene. The CDR3, as DNA: TGTGCCAGCAGTGAGGGCCACAGATTCTCCTACGAGCAGTACTTC. Residues: CASSEGHRFSYEQYF.

V is TRBV19 and J is TRBJ1-6, with a weak D call TRBD1 (6 bases). The CDR3 spans 17 residues. The germline CDR1 and CDR2 sequences are LNHDA and SQIVND (reference sequence). The V and J ends lost 5 bases and 4 bases respectively, with 18 bases between them. The CDR3 DNA sequence: TGTGCCAGTAGTGGAACCGGGACACTTTTTTATAATTCACCCCTCCACTTT. It codes for CASSGTGTLFYNSPLHF.

The V gene is TRBV7-2, the J gene TRBJ2-7; D is possibly TRBD2 (5 bases). V was pared by 1 base and J by 0 bases, with 13 bases between. The CDR3 loop spans 16 amino acids. In germline, CDR1 is SGHTA, CDR2 FQGNSA. Written as DNA, the CDR3 is TGTGCCAGCAGCTTAGTAGTGAGGGCCTCCTCCTACGAGCAGTACTTC. Amino acids: CASSLVVRASSYEQYF.

This chain joins TRBV28 and TRBJ1-1; D may be TRBD1 (5 bases). Germline CDR1 reads MDHEN; CDR2 reads SYDVKM. The CDR3 totals 14 residues. V was shortened by 6 bases and J by 1 base, with 12 bases between the two germline ends. In nucleotides, the CDR3 is TGTGCCAGCAGGGGGGGAGGGTCGAACACTGAAGCTTTCTTT. Translated: CASRGGGSNTEAFF.

The chain is built from TRBV25-1 and TRBJ2-2; 8 bases map to TRBD1. Germline CDR1 and CDR2: MGHDK and SYGVNS. The CDR3 totals 14 residues. V trimming: 2 bases; J trimming: 8 bases; junction bases outside the gene matches: 4. CDR3 protein: CASSERTGRGELFF. CDR3 in DNA: TGTGCCAGCAGTGAAAGGACAGGGAGAGGGGAGCTGTTTTTT. The whole variable domain, filled in from reference TRBV25-1 and TRBJ2-2, reads EADIYQTPRYLVIGTGKKITLECSQTMGHDKMYWYQQDPGMELHLIHYSYGVNSTEKGDLSSESTVSRIRTEHFPLTLESARPSHTSQYLCASSERTGRGELFFGEGSRLTVL.

A few counts support this clone. V usage is TRBV10-3 and J usage is TRBJ2-1; TRBD1 matches at 8 bases. CDR1 and CDR2 from the germline V gene are ENHRY and SYGVKD. This CDR3 is built from 15 residues. V lost 2 bases and J lost 8; bases outside the gene matches: 8. The CDR3 region is CAISELRTGIHEQFF. The CDR3 nucleotides read TGTGCCATCAGTGAGCTGAGGACAGGGATACATGAGCAGTTCTTC.

This rearrangement joins TRBV9 to TRBJ2-1; 9 bases agree with TRBD2. V lost 0 bases to trimming and J lost 8 bases; unmatched junction nucleotides: 6. CDR1 and CDR2 (germline): SGDLS, YYNGEE. The CDR3 totals 15 residues. Here the CDR3 reads CASSVGPSGVYEQFF. CDR3 DNA sequence: TGTGCCAGCAGCGTAGGTCCTAGCGGGGTCTATGAGCAGTTCTTC.

The chain couples TRBV5-1 to TRBJ2-2, with TRBD1 matching over 9 bases. The V gene's germline CDR1 is SGHRS and CDR2 YFSETQ. V lost 3 bases, J lost 6 bases, and 6 bases stayed unmatched. The CDR3 runs 15 residues. The CDR3 DNA is TGCGCCAGCAGCTCCACAGGGGGCTCGGCCGGGGAGCTGTTTTTT. This encodes CASSSTGGSAGELFF.

The V gene is TRBV6-4, the J gene TRBJ1-1; maybe TRBD1 (5 bases). CDR3 length equals 12 residues. Trimming left V 3 bases short and J 5 bases short, with 7 bases between. Germline CDR1 is MRHNA and CDR2 is SNTAGT. The CDR3 bases are TGTGCCAGCAGTGAGGGGGGAACTGAAGCTTTCTTT. Protein sequence: CASSEGGTEAFF.

V and J are TRBV27 and TRBJ2-5; 7 nucleotides match TRBD1. V lost 3 bases, J lost 3 bases, and 13 bases stayed unmatched. Germline V gene data show CDR1 as MNHEY and CDR2 as SMNVEV (reference sequence). The length of the CDR3 is 17 residues. CDR3 sequence: CASSFQGQGVFKETQYF. The CDR3 DNA follows: TGTGCCAGCAGTTTTCAGGGGCAGGGGGTTTTCAAAGAGACCCAGTACTTC.

The rearrangement joins TRBV7-3 to TRBJ2-7, with D uncertain. Per the germline V gene, CDR1 is SGHTA and CDR2 is FQGTGA. The CDR3 is 12 residues long. Between the trimmed V and J ends, which lost 5 bases and 0 bases, there was a span of 5 bases. CDR3: CASSPSSYEQYF. The CDR3 bases are TGTGCCAGCAGCCCTAGCTCCTACGAGCAGTACTTC.

This chain uses TRBV21-1 with TRBJ2-1; TRBD1 was called by the table and not checked on the DNA. TRBV21-1 is assigned pseudogene status. This CDR3 has 15 residues. CDR3 in amino acids: CASNRGGHHFGEQFF. CDR3 sequence (DNA): TGTGCCAGCAACAGAGGGGGTCATCATTTTGGGGAGCAGTTCTTC.

The chain is built from TRBV2 and TRBJ1-1; D remains ambiguous. This CDR3 spans 11 amino acids. Germline V CDR1 and CDR2: SNHLY, FYNNEI. V shed 10 bases and J shed 5 bases, with 11 bases lying between them. The CDR3 sequence: CATRLRTEAFF. The CDR3 DNA reads TGTGCCACCCGCCTGCGGACTGAAGCTTTCTTT. Together with reference TRBV2 and TRBJ1-1, the CDR3 gives the full variable domain: EPEVTQTPSHQVTQMGQEVILRCVPISNHLYFYWYRQILGQKVEFLVSFYNNEISEKSEIFDDQFSVERPDGSNFTLKIRSTKLEDSAMYFCATRLRTEAFFGQGTRLTVV.

The chain links TRBV28 to TRBJ1-4; TRBD1 matches at 8 bases. This CDR3 is built from 17 residues. J was trimmed by 0 bases and V by 1 base; bases with no gene match: 4. Looked up from germline, CDR1 is MDHEN and CDR2 is SYDVKM. CDR3 amino acids: CASSLYGQGSTNEKLFF. The CDR3 nucleotides read TGTGCCAGCAGTTTATACGGACAGGGTTCAACTAATGAAAAACTGTTTTTT. The variable domain in full, with the rest retrieved from reference TRBV28 and TRBJ1-4, is DVKVTQSSRYLVKRTGEKVFLECVQDMDHENMFWYRQDPGLGLRLIYFSYDVKMKEKGDIPEGYSVSREKKERFSLILESASTNQTSMYLCASSLYGQGSTNEKLFFGSGTQLSVL.

This clone was recorded a few times. The chain combines TRBV28 with TRBJ2-7; perhaps TRBD1 as D (5 bases). Per the germline V gene, CDR1 is MDHEN and CDR2 is SYDVKM. The CDR3 is 14 residues long. V dropped 4 bases and J dropped 1 base, with 11 bases sitting between them. The CDR3 sequence: CASSSRQISYEQYF. In DNA, the CDR3 is TGTGCCAGCAGTTCGAGACAGATTTCCTACGAGCAGTACTTC.

The chain recombines TRBV7-2 with TRBJ2-3; the D is unclear. V lost 2 bases, J lost 2 bases, and 8 bases lay in between. The length of the CDR3 is 14 residues. Per the germline V gene, CDR1 is SGHTA and CDR2 is FQGNSA. CDR3 DNA sequence: TGTGCCAGCAGCTTAACTCAAGTCACAGATACGCAGTATTTT. Amino acids: CASSLTQVTDTQYF.

The chain joins TRBV5-1 to TRBJ2-2; 10 positions match TRBD2. The CDR3 consists of 17 residues. Germline CDR1 and CDR2: SGHRS and YFSETQ. Trimming at V came to 2 bases and at J to 4 bases, leaving 8 bases not matched to a gene. CDR3 amino acids: CASSFGSSGRSTGELFF. The CDR3 DNA follows: TGCGCCAGCAGCTTTGGGTCTAGCGGGAGAAGCACCGGGGAGCTGTTTTTT.

The rearrangement joins TRBV7-3 to TRBJ2-1; no clear D. Trimming pared 2 bases from V and 5 bases from J, leaving 7 bases between. CDR1 and CDR2 (germline): SGHTA, FQGTGA. The CDR3 contains 13 residues. In DNA form, the CDR3 reads TGTGCCAGCAGCTTAGCGGTCAACAATGAGCAGTTCTTC. It codes for CASSLAVNNEQFF.